The rows below give T cell receptor beta chains drawn from one sample of a study of metastatic and nonmetastatic thyroid tumors. TCRdb re-called the PCR reads via MiXCR. The repertoire consists of about 6,400 clones, with 29% occurring once and the leading ten covering approximately 15%. Sequenced material: adjacent normal tissue. The receptors here all came from a female donor with papillary thyroid cancer or a benign thyroid nodule (not recorded which). Some clones in this sample may be carry-over from other donors' samples. Each CDR3 is given with its conserved first and last residue. Fields, in order: clone size, V gene, D gene, CDR3 length, J gene, CDR3 DNA, CDR3 protein. The D gene is left open where the match is weak. Expanded clones get a size class; other rows say once, few or many, or leave the size out.

clone_size: -
v_call: TRBV27
d_call: -
cdr3_length: 13
j_call: TRBJ1-2
cdr3_nt: TGTTACGGCAGTTTACGGGGGGCGCTTGGCTACACCTTC
cdr3_aa: CYGSLRGALGYTF

clone_size: medium-sized
v_call: TRBV5-1
d_call: -
cdr3_length: 13
j_call: TRBJ1-4
cdr3_nt: TGCGCCAGCAGCTCTGCAGGTGATGAAAAACTGTTTTTT
cdr3_aa: CASSSAGDEKLFF

clone_size: medium-sized
v_call: TRBV7-9
d_call: -
cdr3_length: 15
j_call: TRBJ1-2
cdr3_nt: TGTGCCAGCAGCGCAAGACCGGAGGGTAACTATGGCTACACCTTC
cdr3_aa: CASSARPEGNYGYTF

clone_size: medium-sized
v_call: TRBV11-2
d_call: -
cdr3_length: 12
j_call: TRBJ1-3
cdr3_nt: TGTGCCAGCAGCTCCCCCGGGGGGACCATATATTTT
cdr3_aa: CASSSPGGTIYF

clone_size: medium-sized
v_call: TRBV10-2
d_call: -
cdr3_length: 16
j_call: TRBJ2-7
cdr3_nt: TGCGCCAGCAGTGTCTCGCCGACCAGCTATACCTACGAGCAGTACTTC
cdr3_aa: CASSVSPTSYTYEQYF

clone_size: few
v_call: TRBV10-3
d_call: TRBD2
cdr3_length: 16
j_call: TRBJ2-3
cdr3_nt: TGTGCCATCAGTGACCGGACTAGCGGTAGCACAGATACGCAGTATTTT
cdr3_aa: CAISDRTSGSTDTQYF

clone_size: -
v_call: TRBV11-3
d_call: -
cdr3_length: 16
j_call: TRBJ2-2
cdr3_nt: TGTGCCAGCAGCGAACGGACAGACTTCAACACCGGGGAGCTGTTTTTT
cdr3_aa: CASSERTDFNTGELFF

clone_size: -
v_call: TRBV11-2
d_call: TRBD1
cdr3_length: 19
j_call: TRBJ1-5
cdr3_nt: TGTGCCAGCAGCTTGTACAGGGGTGGTACGGGGATTAGCAATCAGCCCCAGCATTTT
cdr3_aa: CASSLYRGGTGISNQPQHF

clone_size: -
v_call: TRBV12-3/TRBV12-4
d_call: -
cdr3_length: 12
j_call: TRBJ1-2
cdr3_nt: TGTGCCAGCAGTTCAGGGAGCGATGGCTACACCTTC
cdr3_aa: CASSSGSDGYTF

clone_size: -
v_call: TRBV2
d_call: -
cdr3_length: 14
j_call: TRBJ1-2
cdr3_nt: TGTGCCAGCAGTGATTACAAGGGACGTCGTGGCTACACCTTC
cdr3_aa: CASSDYKGRRGYTF

clone_size: few
v_call: TRBV15
d_call: -
cdr3_length: 15
j_call: TRBJ2-1
cdr3_nt: TGTGCCACCAGCAGAGAGCCCGGAGTTTGCAATGAGCAGTTCTTC
cdr3_aa: CATSREPGVCNEQFF

clone_size: few
v_call: TRBV2
d_call: -
cdr3_length: 15
j_call: TRBJ2-2
cdr3_nt: TGTGCCAGCAGTGAACCAGGGGTTATCACCGGGGAGCTGTTTTTT
cdr3_aa: CASSEPGVITGELFF

clone_size: few
v_call: TRBV28
d_call: TRBD2
cdr3_length: 14
j_call: TRBJ2-1
cdr3_nt: TGTGCCAGCATCCTGACTAGCGGCTACAATGAGCAGTTCTTC
cdr3_aa: CASILTSGYNEQFF

clone_size: large
v_call: TRBV12-3/TRBV12-4
d_call: -
cdr3_length: 11
j_call: TRBJ2-7
cdr3_nt: TGTGCCAGCAGTCACTCCTACGAGCAGTACTTC
cdr3_aa: CASSHSYEQYF

clone_size: -
v_call: TRBV5-1
d_call: -
cdr3_length: 11
j_call: TRBJ1-2
cdr3_nt: TGCGCCAGCAGCGACGGAAGAGGCTACACCTTC
cdr3_aa: CASSDGRGYTF

clone_size: -
v_call: TRBV20-1
d_call: -
cdr3_length: 14
j_call: TRBJ1-2
cdr3_nt: TGCAGTGCTAGAGATTTTAGGGAGGGCTATGGCTACACCTTC
cdr3_aa: CSARDFREGYGYTF

clone_size: -
v_call: TRBV6-2/TRBV6-3
d_call: -
cdr3_length: 16
j_call: TRBJ2-1
cdr3_nt: TGTGCCAGCAGTTACTCAGCGGTAGGCGCCTACAATGAGCAGTTCTTC
cdr3_aa: CASSYSAVGAYNEQFF

clone_size: -
v_call: TRBV19
d_call: -
cdr3_length: 15
j_call: TRBJ2-7
cdr3_nt: TGTGCCAGTTCTAGCGACCCCATGAGCTCCTACGAGCAGTACTTC
cdr3_aa: CASSSDPMSSYEQYF

clone_size: large
v_call: TRBV2
d_call: -
cdr3_length: 11
j_call: TRBJ1-2
cdr3_nt: TGTGCCAGCAGTGAGGGGAATGGCTACACCTTC
cdr3_aa: CASSEGNGYTF

clone_size: few
v_call: TRBV28
d_call: -
cdr3_length: 14
j_call: TRBJ2-2
cdr3_nt: TGTGCCAGCCGTTCCGAGGGGAACACCGGGGAGCTGTTTTTT
cdr3_aa: CASRSEGNTGELFF

clone_size: few
v_call: TRBV10-1
d_call: -
cdr3_length: 17
j_call: TRBJ2-2
cdr3_nt: TGCGCCAGCAGTGAGTTAGGCGCGTTCGCGAACACCGGGGAGCTGTTTTTT
cdr3_aa: CASSELGAFANTGELFF

clone_size: -
v_call: TRBV11-2
d_call: -
cdr3_length: 14
j_call: TRBJ1-2
cdr3_nt: TGTGCCAGCAGCTCCTACAGGGTTAGCTATGGCTACACCTTC
cdr3_aa: CASSSYRVSYGYTF

clone_size: few
v_call: TRBV2
d_call: -
cdr3_length: 14
j_call: TRBJ1-2
cdr3_nt: TGTGCCAGCACGCGGCAGGGGTCCCACTATGTCTACACCTTC
cdr3_aa: CASTRQGSHYVYTF

clone_size: medium-sized
v_call: TRBV11-1
d_call: TRBD1
cdr3_length: 14
j_call: TRBJ1-2
cdr3_nt: TGTGCCAGCAGCTTAGGACAGGGGGTCGATGGCTACACCTTC
cdr3_aa: CASSLGQGVDGYTF

clone_size: few
v_call: TRBV6-1
d_call: TRBD2
cdr3_length: 16
j_call: TRBJ2-1
cdr3_nt: TGTGCCAGCAGTGACACCGGGACTAGCGGGATCAATGAGCAGTTCTTC
cdr3_aa: CASSDTGTSGINEQFF

clone_size: -
v_call: TRBV7-2
d_call: -
cdr3_length: 14
j_call: TRBJ1-1
cdr3_nt: TGTGCCAGCAGCTTAGGCAGGGGTTCCACTGAAGCTTTCTTT
cdr3_aa: CASSLGRGSTEAFF

clone_size: -
v_call: TRBV7-9
d_call: -
cdr3_length: 14
j_call: TRBJ2-7
cdr3_nt: TGTGCCAGCAGCCTATCATACGCTGGCATCGAGCAGTACTTC
cdr3_aa: CASSLSYAGIEQYF

clone_size: few
v_call: TRBV20-1
d_call: TRBD2
cdr3_length: 14
j_call: TRBJ2-7
cdr3_nt: TGCAGTGCTAGAGATGGAGCGGGAAAGAACGAGCAGTACTTC
cdr3_aa: CSARDGAGKNEQYF

clone_size: -
v_call: TRBV5-1
d_call: -
cdr3_length: 15
j_call: TRBJ1-2
cdr3_nt: TGCGCCAGCAGCTTGGATACGGGGTCGATTTTAGGCTACACCTTC
cdr3_aa: CASSLDTGSILGYTF

clone_size: few
v_call: TRBV27
d_call: -
cdr3_length: 15
j_call: TRBJ2-6
cdr3_nt: TGTGCCAGCAGTAAAGGTTCATCTGGGGCCAACGTCCTGACTTTC
cdr3_aa: CASSKGSSGANVLTF

clone_size: many
v_call: TRBV5-6
d_call: -
cdr3_length: 15
j_call: TRBJ1-6
cdr3_nt: TGTGCCAGCAGCGACAATCCCTCCCTTATTTCACCCCTCCACTTT
cdr3_aa: CASSDNPSLISPLHF

clone_size: medium-sized
v_call: TRBV11-3
d_call: -
cdr3_length: 16
j_call: TRBJ1-6
cdr3_nt: TGTGCCAGCAGCCCGCGACAGGCCACTTATAATTCACCCCTCCACTTT
cdr3_aa: CASSPRQATYNSPLHF

clone_size: -
v_call: TRBV12-3/TRBV12-4
d_call: TRBD2
cdr3_length: 17
j_call: TRBJ2-3
cdr3_nt: TGTGCCAGCGGTCTAGCGGGGGGGTCCTATAGCACAGATATGCAGTATTTT
cdr3_aa: CASGLAGGSYSTDMQYF

clone_size: -
v_call: TRBV12-3/TRBV12-4
d_call: -
cdr3_length: 15
j_call: TRBJ1-6
cdr3_nt: TGTGCCAGCACCCCGCGAGGGGGGGCTGGCTCACCCCTCCACTTT
cdr3_aa: CASTPRGGAGSPLHF

clone_size: -
v_call: TRBV30
d_call: -
cdr3_length: 13
j_call: TRBJ1-1
cdr3_nt: TGTGCCTGGAGCCTAGTTCGTCTCGGAGAAGCTTTCTTT
cdr3_aa: CAWSLVRLGEAFF

clone_size: few
v_call: TRBV6-2/TRBV6-3
d_call: -
cdr3_length: 13
j_call: TRBJ1-6
cdr3_nt: TGTGCCAGCAGTTCACGAGAAGTTTCACCCCTCCACTTT
cdr3_aa: CASSSREVSPLHF

clone_size: medium-sized
v_call: TRBV20-1
d_call: -
cdr3_length: 12
j_call: TRBJ2-7
cdr3_nt: TGCAGTGCTAGCTGGGAATCCTACGAGCAGTACTTC
cdr3_aa: CSASWESYEQYF

clone_size: medium-sized
v_call: TRBV7-2
d_call: TRBD1
cdr3_length: 15
j_call: TRBJ2-3
cdr3_nt: TGTGCCAGCAGCGCCCGGACAGGCGCCACAGATACGCAGTATTTT
cdr3_aa: CASSARTGATDTQYF

clone_size: -
v_call: TRBV6-1
d_call: -
cdr3_length: 15
j_call: TRBJ1-2
cdr3_nt: TGTGCCAGCAGTGGCCAGTCGGGAGCTAACTATGGCTACACCTTC
cdr3_aa: CASSGQSGANYGYTF

clone_size: medium-sized
v_call: TRBV15
d_call: -
cdr3_length: 15
j_call: TRBJ1-5
cdr3_nt: TGTGCCACCAGCAGAGAACAGGCGGTAAATCAGCCCCAGCATTTT
cdr3_aa: CATSREQAVNQPQHF

clone_size: few
v_call: TRBV11-2
d_call: -
cdr3_length: 14
j_call: TRBJ2-3
cdr3_nt: TGTGCCAGCAGCTTAGGCCTAAACACAGATACGCAGTATTTT
cdr3_aa: CASSLGLNTDTQYF

clone_size: -
v_call: TRBV5-1
d_call: TRBD1
cdr3_length: 14
j_call: TRBJ2-2
cdr3_nt: TGCGCCAGCAGCTTCCGGGACAGGGAACGGGAGCTGTTTTTT
cdr3_aa: CASSFRDRERELFF

clone_size: few
v_call: TRBV6-1
d_call: -
cdr3_length: 13
j_call: TRBJ1-2
cdr3_nt: TGTGCCAGCAGTGAAGGCGGCGGTGGCGGCTACACCTTC
cdr3_aa: CASSEGGGGGYTF

clone_size: many
v_call: TRBV4-1
d_call: TRBD1
cdr3_length: 16
j_call: TRBJ2-1
cdr3_nt: TGCGCCAGCAGCCCTACGTCCGGACAGGTCTACAATGAGCAGTTCTTC
cdr3_aa: CASSPTSGQVYNEQFF